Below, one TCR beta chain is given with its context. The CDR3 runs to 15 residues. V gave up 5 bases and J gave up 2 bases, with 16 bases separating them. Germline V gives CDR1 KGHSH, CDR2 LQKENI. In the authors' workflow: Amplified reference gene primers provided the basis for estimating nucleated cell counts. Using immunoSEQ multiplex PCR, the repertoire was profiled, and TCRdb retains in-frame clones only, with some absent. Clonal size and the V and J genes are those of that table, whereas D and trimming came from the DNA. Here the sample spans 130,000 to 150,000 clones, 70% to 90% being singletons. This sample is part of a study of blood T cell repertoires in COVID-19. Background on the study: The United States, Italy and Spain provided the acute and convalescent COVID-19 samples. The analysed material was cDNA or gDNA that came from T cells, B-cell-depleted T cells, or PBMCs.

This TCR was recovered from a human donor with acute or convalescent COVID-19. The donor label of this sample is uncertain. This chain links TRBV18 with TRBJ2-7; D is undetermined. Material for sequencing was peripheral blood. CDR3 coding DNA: TGTGCCAGCTCAGCCACCGGGTCCTTGACCTACGAGCAGTACTTC. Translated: CASSATGSLTYEQYF.